A single sample is the source of the 2 T cell receptor beta chains below, sequenced in a study of blood T cells in healthy people across ages. A sample-barcoded 5' primer and a J-beta primer mix were used in a second PCR of roughly 7 to 12 cycles. From the 5' RACE reads, TCRdb called clonotypes with MiXCR, one entry per CDR3 protein. Of about 680,000 distinct CDR3 sequences in the sample, 49% were seen once. The specimen sequenced was blood. Every receptor here comes from a woman aged 55-69 years in good health.

The CDR3 loop is CASRMGQEYSPLHF. The CDR3 region has the DNA TGTGCCAGCAGAATGGGACAGGAGTATTCACCCCTCCACTTT. The V call is TRBV12-3 or TRBV12-4, the J call TRBJ1-6; TRBD1 matches 8 bases. The CDR3 runs 14 residues. V lost 6 bases, J lost 8 bases, and 6 bases stayed unmatched.

This clonotype was counted many times. The chain carries TRBV29-1 and TRBJ2-7; 7 bases match TRBD2. With 7 bases clipped from V and 2 bases from J, the junction kept 11 bases outside the gene matches. Germline V lookup: CDR1 SQVTM, CDR2 ANQGSEA. This CDR3 is built from 14 residues. CDR3 sequence reads: CSARLAEATYEQYF. DNA of the CDR3: TGCAGCGCCCGTCTAGCGGAAGCTACCTACGAGCAGTACTTC.